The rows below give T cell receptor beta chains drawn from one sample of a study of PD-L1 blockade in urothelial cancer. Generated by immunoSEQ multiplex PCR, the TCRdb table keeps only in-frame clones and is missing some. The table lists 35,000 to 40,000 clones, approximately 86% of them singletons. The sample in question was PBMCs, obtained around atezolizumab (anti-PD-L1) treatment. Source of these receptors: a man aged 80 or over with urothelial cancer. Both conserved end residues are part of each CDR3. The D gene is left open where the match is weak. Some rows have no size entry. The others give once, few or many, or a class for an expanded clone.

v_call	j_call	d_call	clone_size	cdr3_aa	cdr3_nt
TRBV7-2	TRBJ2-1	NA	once	CASSRPPGSSSGEQFF	TGTGCCAGCAGCCGCCCCCCGGGCTCCTCCTCAGGGGAGCAGTTCTTC
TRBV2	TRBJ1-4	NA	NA	CASGKTGSMVEKLFF	TGTGCCAGCGGGAAGACAGGTTCGATGGTTGAAAAACTGTTTTTT
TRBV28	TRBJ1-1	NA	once	CASSPDRWKRGTEAFF	TGTGCCAGCAGTCCGGACAGATGGAAGAGGGGCACTGAAGCTTTCTTT
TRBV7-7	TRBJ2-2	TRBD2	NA	CASSPTAGGGTGELFF	TGTGCCAGCAGCCCCACGGCGGGAGGGGGAACCGGGGAGCTGTTTTTT
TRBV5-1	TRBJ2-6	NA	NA	CASSSPEGAGANVLTF	TGCGCCAGCAGCTCTCCGGAGGGCGCTGGGGCCAACGTCCTGACTTTC
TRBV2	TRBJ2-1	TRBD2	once	CASRESGGPYNEQFF	TGTGCCAGCAGAGAGTCGGGAGGGCCCTACAATGAGCAGTTCTTC
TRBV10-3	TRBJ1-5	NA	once	CATLPGTPMSNQPQHF	TGTGCCACCCTCCCCGGGACACCAATGAGCAATCAGCCCCAGCATTTT
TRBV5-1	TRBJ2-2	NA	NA	CASSLGHSDTGELFF	TGCGCCAGCAGCTTGGGACACTCGGACACCGGGGAGCTGTTTTTT
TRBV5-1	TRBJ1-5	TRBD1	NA	CASSLVPGGGQPQHF	TGCGCCAGCAGCTTAGTGCCAGGGGGCGGTCAGCCCCAGCATTTT
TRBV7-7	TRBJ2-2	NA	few	CASSFGGGELFF	TGTGCCAGCAGCTTCGGTGGCGGGGAGCTGTTTTTT
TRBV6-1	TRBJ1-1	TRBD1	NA	CASSDSRGRVNTEAFF	TGTGCCAGCAGTGATTCAAGGGGGCGGGTGAACACTGAAGCTTTCTTT
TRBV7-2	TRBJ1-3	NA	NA	CASSFRVGTGNTIYF	TGTGCCAGCAGCTTCCGGGTAGGCACCGGAAACACCATATATTTT
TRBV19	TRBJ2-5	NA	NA	CASSNRLDQETQYF	TGTGCCAGTAGTAATCGACTAGACCAAGAGACCCAGTACTTC
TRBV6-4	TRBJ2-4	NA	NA	CASSDSGTHLAKNIQYF	TGTGCCAGCAGTGACTCCGGGACTCACCTAGCCAAAAACATTCAGTACTTC